This T cell receptor (beta chain) was found in a study of T cells expressing NK-cell markers. For the study at large: It was from sorted CD3+CD56+NKG2C+, CD3+CD56+NKG2C- and CD3+CD56-NKG2C+ T cells that TCR beta repertoires came.

TCRdb re-called the 5' RACE reads, yielding one record per CDR3 amino acid sequence without DNA. The sample features about 260,000 distinct CDR3 sequences, with approximately 0.39% in its top ten. The CDR3 is 13 residues long. Germline loops: CDR1 KGHSH, CDR2 LQKENI. The sequenced sample was blood T cells: a sorted CD56 or NKG2C T cell subset, CD4+ or CD8+ T cells, or bulk PBMC T cells (not recorded which). The rearrangement uses TRBV18 and TRBJ1-2. This clonotype was obtained from a man aged 18 to 29 in good health. The CDR3 sequence: CASSPGSDYGYTF. The full variable domain, its missing parts supplied by reference TRBV18 and TRBJ1-2, is NAGVMQNPRHLVRRRGQEARLRCSPMKGHSHVYWYRQLPEEGLKFMVYLQKENIIDESGMPKERFSAEFPKEGPSILRIQQVVRGDSAAYFCASSPGSDYGYTFGSGTRLTVV.